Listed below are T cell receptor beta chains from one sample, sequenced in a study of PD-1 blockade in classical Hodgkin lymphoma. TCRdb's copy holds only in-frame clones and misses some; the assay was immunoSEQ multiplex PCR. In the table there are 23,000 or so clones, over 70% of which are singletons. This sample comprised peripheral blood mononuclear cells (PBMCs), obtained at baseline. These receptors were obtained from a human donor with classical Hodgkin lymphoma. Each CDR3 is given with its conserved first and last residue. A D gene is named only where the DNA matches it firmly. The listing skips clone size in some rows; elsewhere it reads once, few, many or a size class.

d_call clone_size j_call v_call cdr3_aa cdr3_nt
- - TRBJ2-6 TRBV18 CASSPRSRSSGANVLTF TGTGCCAGCTCACCACGAAGCAGGTCCTCTGGGGCCAACGTCCTGACTTTC
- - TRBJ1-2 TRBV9 CASTVGGAANYGYTF TGTGCCAGCACGGTTGGTGGGGCTGCTAACTATGGCTACACCTTC
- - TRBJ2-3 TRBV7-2 CASSFGWSTDTQYF TGTGCCAGCAGCTTCGGCTGGAGCACAGATACGCAGTATTTT
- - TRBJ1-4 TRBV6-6 CASSYLGKLFF TGTGCCAGCAGTTACTTGGGAAAACTGTTTTTT
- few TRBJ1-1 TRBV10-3 CAISDRAEAFF TGTGCCATCAGTGATCGGGCAGAAGCTTTCTTT
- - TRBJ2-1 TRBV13 CASSQVSYNEQFF TGTGCCAGCAGCCAGGTCTCCTACAATGAGCAGTTCTTC
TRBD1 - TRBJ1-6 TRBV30 CAWLDRGISSLHF TGTGCCTGGCTCGACAGGGGGATTTCATCCCTCCACTTT
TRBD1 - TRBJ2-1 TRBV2 CASRRQGTDNEQFF TGTGCCAGCAGACGACAGGGGACCGACAATGAGCAGTTCTTC
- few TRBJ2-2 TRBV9 CASSVGVIEGGELFF TGTGCCAGCAGCGTAGGAGTGATCGAGGGCGGGGAGCTGTTTTTT
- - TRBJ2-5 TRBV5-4 CASSSERAPGIETQYF TGTGCCAGCAGCTCTGAGAGGGCCCCTGGAATTGAGACCCAGTACTTC
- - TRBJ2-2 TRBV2 CASSDFGGFNTGELFF TGTGCCAGCAGTGATTTTGGGGGTTTTAACACCGGGGAGCTGTTTTTT
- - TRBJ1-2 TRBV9 CASSVEEGGHYGYTF TGTGCCAGCAGCGTAGAAGAAGGTGGGCACTATGGCTACACCTTC
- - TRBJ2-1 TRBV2 CASSDQGGTSYNEQFF TGTGCCAGCAGTGACCAGGGCGGTACCTCCTACAATGAGCAGTTCTTC
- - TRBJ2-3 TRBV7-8 CASTKRPVPSTDTQYF TGTGCCAGCACCAAAAGGCCAGTCCCTAGCACAGATACGCAGTATTTT
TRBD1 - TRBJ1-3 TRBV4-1 CASSPRQGSGNTIYF TGCGCCAGCAGCCCACGACAGGGGTCTGGAAACACCATATATTTT
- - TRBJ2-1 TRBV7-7 CASSQGGGYNEQFF TGTGCTAGCAGTCAGGGAGGGGGCTACAATGAGCAGTTCTTC
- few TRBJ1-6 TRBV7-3 CASSLSSGGNSPLHF TGTGCCAGCAGCTTAAGTTCCGGTGGTAATTCACCCCTCCACTTT
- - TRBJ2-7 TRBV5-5 CASSFGSGTVEQYF TGTGCCAGCAGCTTTGGGAGTGGAACTGTCGAGCAGTACTTC
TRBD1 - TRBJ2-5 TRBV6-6 CASSQDRDTYQETQYF TGTGCCAGCAGTCAGGACAGGGACACGTACCAAGAGACCCAGTACTTC
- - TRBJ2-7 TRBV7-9 CASSFAHYEQYF TGTGCCAGCAGCTTTGCCCATTACGAGCAGTACTTC
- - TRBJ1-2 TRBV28 CASSPGHYGYTF TGTGCCAGCAGCCCGGGACACTATGGCTACACCTTC
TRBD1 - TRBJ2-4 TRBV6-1 CASSEQQGAKNIQYF TGTGCCAGCAGTGAACAACAGGGGGCCAAAAACATTCAGTACTTC
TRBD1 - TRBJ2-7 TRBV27 CASSIRDRGPYEQYF TGTGCCAGCAGTATAAGGGACAGGGGACCCTACGAGCAGTACTTC
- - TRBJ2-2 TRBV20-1 CSATDGGELFF TGCAGTGCTACAGACGGGGGGGAGCTGTTTTTT
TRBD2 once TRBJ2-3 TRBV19 CASTPLAGSGDTQYF TGTGCCAGTACCCCACTAGCGGGGAGTGGGGATACGCAGTATTTT
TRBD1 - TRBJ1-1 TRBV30 CAWTRQGDTEAFF TGTGCCTGGACCAGACAGGGGGACACTGAAGCTTTCTTT
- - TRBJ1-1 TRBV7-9 CASASIRNTEAFF TGTGCCAGCGCCTCTATTAGGAACACTGAAGCTTTCTTT
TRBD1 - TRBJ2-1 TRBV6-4 CASSGQGVPLSYNEQFF TGTGCCAGCTCCGGACAGGGAGTCCCTTTATCCTACAATGAGCAGTTCTTC
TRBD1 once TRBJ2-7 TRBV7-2 CASSLVSTGDEQYF TGTGCCAGCAGCTTAGTGTCGACAGGGGACGAGCAGTACTTC
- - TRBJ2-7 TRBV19 CASAVGRGITYEQYF TGTGCCAGTGCGGTCGGGAGAGGGATCACCTACGAGCAGTACTTC
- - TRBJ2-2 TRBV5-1 CASSSDGGTNTGELFF TGCGCCAGCAGCTCCGACGGGGGTACCAACACCGGGGAGCTGTTTTTT
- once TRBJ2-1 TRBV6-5 CASSYLNEQFF TGTGCCAGCAGTTATTTGAATGAGCAGTTCTTC
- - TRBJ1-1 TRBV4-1 CASSQPQQGNTEAFF TGCGCCAGCAGCCAACCCCAACAGGGGAACACTGAAGCTTTCTTT
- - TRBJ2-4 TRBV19 CASSIEVGRGGLNIQYF TGTGCCAGTAGTATAGAAGTTGGCAGGGGCGGATTGAACATTCAGTACTTC
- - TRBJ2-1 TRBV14 CASSQAGRAAYNEQFF TGTGCCAGCAGCCAGGCCGGCAGGGCTGCCTACAATGAGCAGTTCTTC
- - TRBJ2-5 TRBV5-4 CASSLGEHRVETQYF TGTGCCAGCAGCTTGGGGGAACACAGGGTAGAGACCCAGTACTTC
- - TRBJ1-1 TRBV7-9 CASSLGGGTEAFF TGTGCCAGCAGCTTAGGAGGGGGCACTGAAGCTTTCTTT
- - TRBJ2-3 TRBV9 CASSPRGWDTQYF TGTGCCAGCAGCCCCCGAGGCTGGGATACGCAGTATTTT
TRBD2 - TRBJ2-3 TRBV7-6 CASTIMVASGGALDTQYF TGTGCCAGCACCATCATGGTGGCTAGCGGGGGGGCCTTAGATACGCAGTATTTT
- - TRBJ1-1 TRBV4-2 CASSQNRLEAFF TGTGCCAGCAGCCAAAACAGGCTTGAAGCTTTCTTT
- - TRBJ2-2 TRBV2 CASRPVGTGELFF TGTGCCAGCAGGCCGGTTGGCACCGGGGAGCTGTTTTTT
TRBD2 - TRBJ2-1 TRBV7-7 CASSLELAVNNEQFF TGTGCTAGCAGCTTAGAACTAGCGGTGAACAATGAGCAGTTCTTC
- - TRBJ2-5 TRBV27 CASSLSPSRQETQYF TGTGCCAGCAGTTTATCTCCTAGCAGGCAAGAGACCCAGTACTTC
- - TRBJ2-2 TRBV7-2 CASSLGQAGTGELFF TGTGCCAGCAGCTTAGGACAGGCCGGCACCGGGGAGCTGTTTTTT
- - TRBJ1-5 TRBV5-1 CASSLGWDQPQHF TGCGCCAGCAGCTTGGGGTGGGATCAGCCCCAGCATTTT
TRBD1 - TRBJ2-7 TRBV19 CASSTQYRGEQYF TGTGCCAGTAGTACTCAGTACAGGGGCGAGCAGTACTTC
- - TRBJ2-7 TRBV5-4 CASSLGPDSSYEQYF TGTGCCAGCAGCTTGGGTCCGGACAGCAGCTACGAGCAGTACTTC
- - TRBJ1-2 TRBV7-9 CASSLVLDILLYGYTF TGTGCCAGCAGCTTAGTCCTAGACATTCTCCTATATGGCTACACCTTC
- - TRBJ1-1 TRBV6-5 CASSTSGPGAFF TGTGCCAGCAGTACTTCCGGGCCTGGGGCTTTCTTT
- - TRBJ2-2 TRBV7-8 CASSLEATGELFF TGTGCCAGCAGCTTAGAGGCCACCGGGGAGCTGTTTTTT
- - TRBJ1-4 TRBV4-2 CASSKGGGREENEKLFF TGTGCCAGCAGCAAGGGGGGAGGAAGGGAGGAGAATGAAAAACTGTTTTTT